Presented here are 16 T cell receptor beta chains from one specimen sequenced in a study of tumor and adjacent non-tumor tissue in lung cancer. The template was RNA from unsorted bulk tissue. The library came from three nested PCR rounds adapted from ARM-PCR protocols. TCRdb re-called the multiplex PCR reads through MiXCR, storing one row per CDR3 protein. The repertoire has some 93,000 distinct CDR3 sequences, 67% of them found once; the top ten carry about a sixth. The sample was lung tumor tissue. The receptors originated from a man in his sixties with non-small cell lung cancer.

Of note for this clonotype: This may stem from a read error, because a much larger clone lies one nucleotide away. CDR3 nucleotide sequence: TGTGCCAGCAGTCACGAGGTAGCCAAAAACATTCAGTACTTC. Translating it yields CASSHEVAKNIQYF. The chain employs TRBV5-8 and TRBJ2-4; D gene unclear. Germline CDR1 SGHTS, CDR2 YDEGEE. This CDR3 is built from 14 residues. V shed 5 bases and J shed 0 bases, with 9 bases lying between them. The variable domain in full, with the rest retrieved from reference TRBV5-8 and TRBJ2-4, is EAGVTQSPTHLIKTRGQQATLRCSPISGHTSVYWYQQALGLGLQFLLWYDEGEERNRGNFPPRFSGRQFPNYSSELNVNALELEDSALYLCASSHEVAKNIQYFGAGTRLSVL.

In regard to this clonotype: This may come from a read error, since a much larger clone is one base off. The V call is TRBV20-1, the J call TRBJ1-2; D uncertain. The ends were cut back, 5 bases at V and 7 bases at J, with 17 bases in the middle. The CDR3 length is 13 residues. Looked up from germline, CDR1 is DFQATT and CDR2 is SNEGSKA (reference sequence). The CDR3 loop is CSAYYTWGSGYTF. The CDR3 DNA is TGCAGTGCTTACTATACATGGGGATCTGGCTACACCTTC.

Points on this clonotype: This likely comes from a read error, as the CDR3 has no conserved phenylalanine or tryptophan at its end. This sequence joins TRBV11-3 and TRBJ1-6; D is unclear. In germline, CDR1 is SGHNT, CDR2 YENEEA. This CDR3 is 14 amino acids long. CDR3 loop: CASSLQVYNPPLHY. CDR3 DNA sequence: TGTGCCAGCAGCCTCCAGGTCTATAATCCACCCCTCCACTAT.

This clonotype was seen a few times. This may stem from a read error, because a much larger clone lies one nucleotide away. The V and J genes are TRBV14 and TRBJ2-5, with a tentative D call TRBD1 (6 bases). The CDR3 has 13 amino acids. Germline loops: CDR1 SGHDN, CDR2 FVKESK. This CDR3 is CANSKDRQETQYF. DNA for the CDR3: TGTGCCAACAGCAAGGACAGACAAGAGACCCAGTACTTC.

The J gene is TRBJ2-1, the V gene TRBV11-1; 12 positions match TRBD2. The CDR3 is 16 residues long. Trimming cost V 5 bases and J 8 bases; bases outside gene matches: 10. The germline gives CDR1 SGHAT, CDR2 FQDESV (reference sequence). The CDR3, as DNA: TGTGCCAGCAGCCTTACTTCGACTAGCGGGGGATATGAGCAGTTCTTC. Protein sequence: CASSLTSTSGGYEQFF.

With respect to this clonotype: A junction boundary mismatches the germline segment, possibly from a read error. CDR3 bases: TGTGCCAGCAGTTTTGGTTGCCCAGAGACCAAGTTCTTC. This translates into CASSFGCPETKFF. The chain couples TRBV12-3 or TRBV12-4 to TRBJ2-5; D is uncertain. CDR3 length: 13 residues.

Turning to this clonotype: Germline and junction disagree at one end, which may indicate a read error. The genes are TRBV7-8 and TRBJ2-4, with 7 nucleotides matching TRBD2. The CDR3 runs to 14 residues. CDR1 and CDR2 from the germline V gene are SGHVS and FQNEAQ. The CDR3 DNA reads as TGTGCCAGTAGCTGTGGCGGGGGTGGTGACATTCAGTACTTC. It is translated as CASSCGGGGDIQYF. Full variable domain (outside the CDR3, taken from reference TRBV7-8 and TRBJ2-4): GAGVSQSPRYKVAKRGQDVALRCDPISGHVSLFWYQQALGQGPEFLTYFQNEAQLDKSGLPSDRFFAERPEGSVSTLKIQRTQQEDSAVYLCASSCGGGGDIQYFGAGTRLSVL.

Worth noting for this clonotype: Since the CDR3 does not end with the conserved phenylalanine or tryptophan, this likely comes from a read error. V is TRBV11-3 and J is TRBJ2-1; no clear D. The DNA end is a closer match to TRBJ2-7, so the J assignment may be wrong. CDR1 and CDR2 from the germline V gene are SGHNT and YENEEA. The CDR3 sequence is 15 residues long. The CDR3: CASSLRVASYNEQYL. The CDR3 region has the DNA TGTGCCAGCAGCTTACGAGTGGCCTCCTACAATGAGCAGTACTTA.

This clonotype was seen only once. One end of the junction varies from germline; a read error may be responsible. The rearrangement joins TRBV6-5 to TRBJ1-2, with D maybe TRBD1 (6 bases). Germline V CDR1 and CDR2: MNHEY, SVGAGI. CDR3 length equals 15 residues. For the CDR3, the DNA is TGTGCCAGCAGCAGCCCCCTGGGGGCTAACTATGGCTGCACCTTC. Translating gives CASSSPLGANYGCTF.

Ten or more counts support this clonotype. CDR3 protein: CSARPLAFLNTEAFF. The CDR3 DNA is TGCAGTGCTAGACCTTTAGCTTTTCTGAACACTGAAGCTTTCTTT. The genes are TRBV20-1 and TRBJ1-1; D is uncertain. There are 15 residues in the CDR3. Germline CDR1 is DFQATT and CDR2 is SNEGSKA (reference sequence). The V and J ends lost 2 bases and 0 bases respectively, with 13 bases between them.

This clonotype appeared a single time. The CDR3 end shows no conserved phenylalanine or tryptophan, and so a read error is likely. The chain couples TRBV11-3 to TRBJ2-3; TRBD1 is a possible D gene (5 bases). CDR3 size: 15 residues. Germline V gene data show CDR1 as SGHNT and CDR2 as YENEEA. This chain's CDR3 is CASSLEEDRADMQYY. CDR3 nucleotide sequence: TGTGCCAGCAGCTTAGAGGAAGACAGAGCAGATATGCAGTATTAT.

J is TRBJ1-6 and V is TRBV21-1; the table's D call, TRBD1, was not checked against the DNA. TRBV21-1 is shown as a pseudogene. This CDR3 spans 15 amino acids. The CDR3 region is CASSLHRDFNSLLNF. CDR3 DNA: TGTGCCAGCAGCTTGCACCGGGACTTTAATTCACTCCTCAACTTT.

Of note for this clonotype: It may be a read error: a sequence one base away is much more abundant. This CDR3 is CSGECFSYNEQFF. CDR3 coding DNA: TGCAGTGGAGAGTGCTTCTCCTACAATGAGCAGTTCTTC. The chain carries TRBV20-1 and TRBJ2-1; D ambiguous. The CDR3 consists of 13 residues. The V and J ends lost 7 bases and 0 bases respectively, with 10 bases between them. CDR1 DFQATT and CDR2 SNEGSKA come from the germline V gene (reference sequence).

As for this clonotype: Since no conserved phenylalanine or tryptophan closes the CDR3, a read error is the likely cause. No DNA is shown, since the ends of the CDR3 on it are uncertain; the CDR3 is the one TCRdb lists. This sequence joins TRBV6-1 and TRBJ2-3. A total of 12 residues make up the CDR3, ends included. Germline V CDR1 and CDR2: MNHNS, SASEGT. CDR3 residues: CASSKNTDTRYL.

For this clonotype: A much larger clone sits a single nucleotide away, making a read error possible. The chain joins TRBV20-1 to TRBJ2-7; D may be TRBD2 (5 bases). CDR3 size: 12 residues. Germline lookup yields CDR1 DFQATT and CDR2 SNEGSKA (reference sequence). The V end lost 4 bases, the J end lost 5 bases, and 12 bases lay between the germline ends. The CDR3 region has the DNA TGCAGTGCTACCGGAGGTACCAACGAGCAGTACTTC. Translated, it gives CSATGGTNEQYF.

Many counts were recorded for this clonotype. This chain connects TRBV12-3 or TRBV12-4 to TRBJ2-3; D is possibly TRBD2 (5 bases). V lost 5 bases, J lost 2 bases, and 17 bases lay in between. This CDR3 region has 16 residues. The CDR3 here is CASSPPSGENTDTQYF. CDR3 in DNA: TGTGCCAGCAGTCCGCCCTCTGGGGAGAACACAGATACGCAGTATTTT.